The 17 T cell receptor beta chains in this list originate from one sample, sequenced in a study of blood T cell repertoires in COVID-19. Clones were sequenced by immunoSEQ multiplex PCR, and TCRdb holds only the in-frame ones, with some missing. The sample lists 95,000 to 150,000 clones, 82% occurring once. The specimen sequenced was peripheral blood. The receptors shown here come from a woman in her seventies with acute or convalescent COVID-19.

About this clone: The sample contains more than one DNA sequence encoding this CDR3. The V and J genes are TRBV4-3 and TRBJ1-5, with D tentatively TRBD1 (5 bases). CDR1 is LGHNA, CDR2 YSLEER, per germline. Trimming removed 0 bases at V and 2 bases at J, with 11 bases between. CDR3 length: 16 amino acids. The CDR3, as DNA: TGCGCCAGCAGCCAAGATTTAAGGGGCGGCAATCAGCCCCAGCATTTT. This gives the protein CASSQDLRGGNQPQHF.

The V call is TRBV7-2, the J call TRBJ2-5; D uncertain. V lost 5 bases to trimming and J lost 2 bases, with 9 bases between them. This CDR3 is built from 13 residues. In germline, CDR1 is SGHTA, CDR2 FQGNSA. The CDR3 sequence is CASSPGYQETQYF. DNA for the CDR3: TGTGCCAGCAGCCCAGGATATCAAGAGACCCAGTACTTC.

As DNA, the CDR3 is TGTGCCAGTAGTATTACAGGGCATGGCTACACCTTC. Protein product: CASSITGHGYTF. The gene calls are TRBV19 and TRBJ1-2; tentative D call: TRBD1 (6 bases). The ends were cut back, 3 bases at V and 6 bases at J, with 8 bases in the middle. The CDR3 runs to 12 residues. Germline V gene sequence: CDR1 LNHDA, CDR2 SQIVND (reference sequence).

This rearrangement joins TRBV6-1 to TRBJ2-5, with TRBD1 matching 8 bases. Germline V lookup: CDR1 MNHNS, CDR2 SASEGT. The CDR3 is 14 amino acids. With V trimmed by 1 base and J by 5 bases, 3 bases remained unmatched. CDR3 sequence reads: CASSEGTGWETQYF. In nucleotides, the CDR3 is TGTGCCAGCAGTGAAGGGACAGGGTGGGAGACCCAGTACTTC.

This rearrangement joins TRBV6-2 or TRBV6-3 to TRBJ1-1; 11 bases are shared with TRBD1. Germline trimming cut 2 bases from V and 3 bases from J; bases unmatched to any gene: 5. The CDR3 contains 16 residues. Germline assignment: CDR1 MNHEY and CDR2 SVGEGT. The chain's CDR3 is CASSYRTGGVDTEAFF. The DNA of the CDR3 is TGTGCCAGCAGTTACAGGACAGGGGGCGTCGACACTGAAGCTTTCTTT.

The J gene is TRBJ1-1, the V gene TRBV18, with D tentatively TRBD1 (5 bases). CDR1 and CDR2 (germline): KGHSH, LQKENI. V lost 3 bases and J 8 bases, leaving 13 bases between the germline ends. The CDR3 covers 13 residues. DNA of the CDR3: TGTGCCAGCTCACCTGGGACTATAGGGGAAGCTTTCTTT. Encoded protein: CASSPGTIGEAFF.

The chain is built from TRBV7-6 and TRBJ2-5, with TRBD2 matching 10 bases. V gave up 6 bases and J gave up 1 base; unmatched junction bases: 5. This CDR3 region has 15 residues. The germline gives CDR1 SGHVS, CDR2 FNYEAQ. CDR3 DNA: TGTGCCAGCAGACTAGCTAGCGGGGGCCAAGAGACCCAGTACTTC. Encoded protein: CASRLASGGQETQYF.

In its sample, this clone was seen once. The V gene is TRBV12-5, the J gene TRBJ2-3, with TRBD1 as a possible D gene (5 bases). CDR1 and CDR2 (germline): LGHNT, FRNRAP. The CDR3 has 14 amino acids. The V end lost 3 bases, the J end lost 6 bases, and 13 bases lay between the germline ends. CDR3 amino acids: CASGFGANWDTQYF. As DNA, the CDR3 is TGTGCTAGTGGTTTTGGGGCGAATTGGGATACGCAGTATTTT.

The rearrangement joins TRBV19 to TRBJ2-7; TRBD1 agrees at 8 bases. The CDR3 is made up of 12 amino acids. The junction had 5 bases not matched to a gene; V was cut back by 6 bases and J by 7 bases. The germline V gene has CDR1 LNHDA and CDR2 SQIVND (reference sequence). CDR3: CASSPGTGEQYV. DNA of the CDR3: TGTGCCAGTAGCCCCGGGACAGGTGAGCAGTACGTC.

The CDR3 spells CASVTGVAYEQYV. The CDR3 DNA sequence: TGCGCCAGCGTAACAGGGGTGGCCTACGAGCAGTACGTC. J is TRBJ2-7 and V is TRBV5-1; TRBD1 agrees at 7 bases. CDR1 and CDR2 from the germline V gene are SGHRS and YFSETQ. The trim removed 7 bases at V and 2 bases at J, leaving 6 bases unmatched. This CDR3 has 13 residues.

This sequence joins TRBV20-1 and TRBJ2-7; 12 nucleotides align to TRBD2. CDR3 length equals 14 residues. The ends lost 3 bases at V and 9 bases at J; junction bases unmatched: 9. Germline CDR1 reads DFQATT; CDR2 reads SNEGSKA (reference sequence). The CDR3 here is CSASRLAGGYMQYF. The CDR3 DNA follows: TGCAGTGCTAGTAGGCTAGCGGGGGGGTATATGCAGTACTTC.

This chain joins TRBV5-4 and TRBJ2-7; 8 bases are a match to TRBD1. V was pared by 2 bases and J by 3 bases, with 10 bases of the junction left unmatched. The CDR3 totals 16 residues. Germline loops: CDR1 SGHNT, CDR2 YYREEE (reference sequence). The CDR3, as DNA: TGTGCCAGCAGCTTTCAGACCGGGACAGGAGACTACGAGCAGTACTTC. Amino acids: CASSFQTGTGDYEQYF.

This clone was observed a few times. This rearrangement joins TRBV2 to TRBJ1-1; TRBD1 aligns across 7 bases. V lost 6 bases to trimming and J lost 6 bases; unmatched junction nucleotides: 13. Per the germline V gene, CDR1 is SNHLY and CDR2 is FYNNEI. The CDR3 is 15 amino acids. CDR3 DNA sequence: TGTGCCAGCAGAAGACAGGGATACGGGGTCTCTGAAGCTTTCTTT. Its protein product is CASRRQGYGVSEAFF.

This sequence joins TRBV6-5 and TRBJ2-1, with TRBD2 matching over 10 bases. The trim removed 6 bases at V and 8 bases at J, leaving 7 bases unmatched. The CDR3 contains 14 residues. Germline CDR1 is MNHEY and CDR2 is SVGAGI. CDR3 sequence reads: CASSTTSGSHEQFF. As DNA, the CDR3 is TGTGCCAGCAGCACGACTAGCGGGTCGCATGAGCAGTTCTTC.

This clone was counted a few times. The chain couples TRBV2 to TRBJ2-5, with D possibly being TRBD2 (6 bases). The length of the CDR3 is 15 residues. Trimming shortened V by 5 bases and J by 1 base, and 14 bases separated the two germline ends. The V gene's germline CDR1 is SNHLY and CDR2 FYNNEI. The CDR3, as DNA: TGTGCCAGCAGTCCCCGACTAGTATCCCAAGAGACCCAGTACTTC. Translated, it gives CASSPRLVSQETQYF.

V is TRBV5-4 and J is TRBJ2-1, with TRBD2 matching 16 bases. CDR1 is SGHNT and CDR2 is YYREEE in the germline V gene (reference sequence). The CDR3 spans 19 residues. V dropped 4 bases and J dropped 1; count of bases not matched to a gene: 8. DNA for the CDR3: TGTGCCAGCAGCCCCGGGACTAGCGGGGGGGCGGGGTCCTACAATGAGCAGTTCTTC. Residues: CASSPGTSGGAGSYNEQFF.

This chain connects TRBV7-9 to TRBJ1-4, with D maybe TRBD1 (6 bases). Per germline, CDR1 SEHNR and CDR2 FQNEAQ (reference sequence). The V end lost 3 bases, the J end lost 8 bases, and 19 bases lay between the germline ends. The CDR3 contains 16 residues. The DNA of the CDR3 is TGTGCCAGCAGCTTCGTAACAGGGCAAGCCGGGGAAAAACTGTTTTTT. Protein sequence: CASSFVTGQAGEKLFF.